Below are 22 T cell receptor beta chains sequenced from a single sample in a study of Graves' ophthalmopathy and Graves' hyperthyroidism. Amplified material comprised TCR beta CDR3 regions derived from RNA transcripts. HTBI primers were used in a first-round RT-PCR, which preceded a second-round multiplex PCR. Each CDR3 protein gets one entry after TCRdb re-called the multiplex PCR reads with MiXCR. Of around 400,000 distinct CDR3 sequences listed, around 21% are singletons. Source material: peripheral blood. Receptor source: a woman under 30 with stable Graves' hyperthyroidism.

This clonotype was observed at least ten times. The rearrangement uses TRBV7-8 and TRBJ1-5; D might be TRBD1 (5 bases). Germline V CDR1 and CDR2: SGHVS, FQNEAQ. This CDR3 has 12 amino acids. V was pared by 4 bases and J by 9 bases, with 10 bases between. The CDR3 DNA is TGTGCCAGCAGCTCCCGGGACTCGCCCCAGCATTTT. Translation gives CASSSRDSPQHF.

The J gene is TRBJ2-4, the V gene TRBV12-3 or TRBV12-4; D gene uncertain. Trimming left V 6 bases short and J 6 bases short, with 12 bases between. The CDR3 consists of 13 residues. The chain's CDR3 is CASSHIEINIQYF. CDR3 nucleotide sequence: TGTGCCAGCAGCCATATAGAAATAAACATTCAGTACTTC.

This clonotype was found once. The chain employs TRBV14 and TRBJ1-1, with D tentatively TRBD1 (5 bases). V lost 2 bases to trimming and J lost 5 bases, with 12 bases between them. Looked up from germline, CDR1 is SGHDN and CDR2 is FVKESK. The CDR3 contains 14 residues. CDR3 coding DNA: TGTGCCAGCAGCCAATGGGGGGTAGGGACTGAAGCTTTCTTT. Its protein product is CASSQWGVGTEAFF.

This clonotype has a handful of counts. A read error is possible here, since a much larger clone lies one base away. The conserved closing phenylalanine or tryptophan is absent in this CDR3, likely reflecting a read error. The gene calls are TRBV27 and TRBJ1-1, with 7 bases aligning to TRBD1. This CDR3 has 15 amino acids. V was pared by 3 bases and J by 4 bases, with 8 bases of the junction left unmatched. CDR1 is MNHEY, CDR2 SMNVEV, per germline (reference sequence). The chain's CDR3 is CASSLGASGGTEAFL. The DNA for the CDR3 is TGTGCCAGCAGTTTGGGAGCCTCAGGGGGCACTGAAGCTTTCTTG.

This clonotype has at least ten counts. V and J are TRBV19 and TRBJ2-2, with 9 nucleotides matching TRBD1. V trimming: 7 bases; J trimming: 4 bases; junction bases outside the gene matches: 22. The V gene's germline CDR1 is LNHDA and CDR2 SQIVND (reference sequence). The CDR3 covers 20 residues. This chain's CDR3 is CASTSGTGYWGRRATGELFF. In DNA form, the CDR3 reads TGTGCCAGTACCTCCGGGACAGGGTATTGGGGTCGCCGGGCCACCGGGGAGCTGTTTTTT.

In its sample, this clonotype was seen many times. V gene TRBV12-3 or TRBV12-4 combines with J gene TRBJ1-1, with D maybe TRBD1 (5 bases). The CDR3 has 13 residues. The V end lost 5 bases, the J end lost 6 bases, and 13 bases lay between the germline ends. Here the CDR3 reads CASSSREGAEAFF. As DNA, the CDR3 is TGTGCCAGCAGTAGCAGGGAAGGAGCTGAAGCTTTCTTT.

This clonotype was seen at least ten times. The chain has TRBV11-1 and TRBJ2-7; 9 bases agree with TRBD1. Trimming cost V 4 bases and J 3 bases; bases outside gene matches: 10. Germline lookup yields CDR1 SGHAT and CDR2 FQDESV (reference sequence). The CDR3 length is 16 residues. CDR3 sequence: CASSSRTGAQLYEQYF. The CDR3 DNA reads as TGTGCCAGCAGCTCCCGGACAGGGGCCCAGCTCTACGAGCAGTACTTC.

This clonotype was counted at least ten times. The rearrangement joins TRBV10-3 to TRBJ2-7, with TRBD1 matching over 8 bases. The V gene end was trimmed by 3 bases and the J gene end by 1 base; junction bases not matched to a gene: 5. The CDR3 covers 15 residues. Germline V gene lookup returns CDR1 ENHRY and CDR2 SYGVKD. CDR3 loop: CAISDTGTGSYEQYF. DNA of the CDR3: TGTGCCATCAGTGACACCGGGACAGGTTCCTACGAGCAGTACTTC.

In its sample, this clonotype was seen many times. The V and J genes are TRBV5-1 and TRBJ1-5, with 8 bases lining up with TRBD1. The CDR3 loop spans 14 amino acids. J gave up 4 bases and V 0 bases, and 0 bases lay outside the gene matches. Germline loops: CDR1 SGHRS, CDR2 YFSETQ. The CDR3 bases are TGCGCCAGCAGCTTGGGGGACAGGAATCAGCCCCAGCATTTT. Protein sequence: CASSLGDRNQPQHF.

This clonotype was seen repeatedly, ten times or more. The chain carries TRBV7-2 and TRBJ2-5; the D gene could be TRBD1 or TRBD2 (5 bases each). CDR1 and CDR2 (germline): SGHTA, FQGNSA. The length of the CDR3 is 14 residues. Trimming left V 6 bases short and J 4 bases short, with 15 bases between. CDR3 sequence: CASSKAGGGETQYF. The DNA for the CDR3 is TGTGCCAGCAGTAAAGCCGGTGGGGGAGAGACCCAGTACTTC.

This clonotype was recorded at least ten times. The chain has TRBV28 and TRBJ2-5, with a weak D call TRBD1 (6 bases). The CDR3 totals 16 residues. V was pared by 2 bases and J by 4 bases, with 17 bases between. The germline CDR1 and CDR2 sequences are MDHEN and SYDVKM. The CDR3 DNA reads TGTGCCAGCAGTTTAGGGGACACAGCAGTGGGAGAGACCCAGTACTTC. Its protein product is CASSLGDTAVGETQYF.

With regard to this clonotype: Here the CDR3 omits its conserved ending phenylalanine or tryptophan, so a read error is the likely source. V and J are TRBV28 and TRBJ1-1; no firm D call. Germline CDR1 and CDR2: MDHEN and SYDVKM. V was pared by 3 bases and J by 6 bases, with 14 bases between. The CDR3 contains 14 residues. For the CDR3, the DNA is TGTGCCAGCAGTTTCGGGCAGGTTCGGCCTGAAGCTTTCTTG. Amino acid sequence: CASSFGQVRPEAFL.

The chain employs TRBV6-1 and TRBJ1-3; D ambiguous. This CDR3 is 13 amino acids long. V lost 7 bases, J lost 3 bases, and 10 bases lay in between. CDR1 and CDR2 from the germline V gene are MNHNS and SASEGT. CDR3 protein: CASMARHGNTIYF. CDR3 DNA: TGTGCCAGCATGGCGAGACATGGAAACACCATATATTTT.

This clonotype was detected many times. The gene calls are TRBV6-1 and TRBJ1-2; weak D call: TRBD1 (5 bases). Germline-derived CDR1 and CDR2 are MNHNS and SASEGT. Between the trimmed V and J ends, which lost 3 bases and 9 bases, there was a span of 14 bases. The CDR3 spans 13 residues. As DNA, the CDR3 is TGTGCCAGCAGTGAGAATCGAGGGGCCCGCTACACCTTC. It codes for CASSENRGARYTF.

This chain joins TRBV2 and TRBJ1-6, with unresolved D. In germline, CDR1 is SNHLY, CDR2 FYNNEI. The germline V and J ends were trimmed by 0 bases and 4 bases, with 13 bases remaining between them. The CDR3 totals 17 residues. In DNA, the CDR3 is TGTGCCAGCAGTGAAGCGCTTCTGGCAACGTATAATTCACCCCTCCACTTT. Protein sequence: CASSEALLATYNSPLHF.

This clonotype showed up many times. For the CDR3, the DNA is TGTGCCAGCAGCAGTACGAGGGCCAACACCGGGGAGCTGTTTTTT. Protein: CASSSTRANTGELFF. The J gene is TRBJ2-2, the V gene TRBV11-3, with D tentatively TRBD2 (5 bases). The CDR3 is 15 residues long. CDR1 and CDR2 from the germline V gene are SGHNT and YENEEA. Deletions cut 5 bases from V and 2 bases from J, with 12 bases between.

This clonotype was seen repeatedly, ten times or more. The rearrangement uses TRBV6-1 and TRBJ2-7; the D gene is possibly TRBD2 (6 bases). V gave up 4 bases and J gave up 3 bases, with 13 bases separating them. The CDR3 covers 14 residues. The germline V gene has CDR1 MNHNS and CDR2 SASEGT. This CDR3 is CASSGSGRLYEQYF. The CDR3 coding sequence is TGTGCCAGCAGTGGAAGCGGGCGGCTCTACGAGCAGTACTTC.

The table lists this clonotype with many counts. V usage is TRBV9 and J usage is TRBJ1-1; no firm D call. From germline, CDR1 is SGDLS and CDR2 YYNGEE. The CDR3 is 14 residues long. Trimming took 0 bases from V and 0 from J, leaving 6 bases between them. The CDR3 spells CASSVAAMNTEAFF. The CDR3 nucleotides are TGTGCCAGCAGCGTAGCGGCCATGAACACTGAAGCTTTCTTT.

This clonotype was picked up many times. The chain carries TRBV14 and TRBJ2-5; D not resolved. This CDR3 spans 14 amino acids. Trimming removed 1 base from V and 1 base from J, with 7 bases in between. The V gene's germline CDR1 is SGHDN and CDR2 FVKESK. CDR3 amino acids: CASSQGTTQETQYF. DNA of the CDR3: TGTGCCAGCAGCCAAGGAACTACCCAAGAGACCCAGTACTTC.

Regarding this clonotype: The junction does not match germline at one end; this may be a read error. J is TRBJ1-1 and V is TRBV4-2; D ambiguous. The CDR3 extends over 15 amino acids. The V gene's germline CDR1 is LGHNA and CDR2 YNFKEQ. CDR3 amino acids: CASSQATGMNTEACF. DNA of the CDR3: TGTGCCAGCAGCCAAGCTACCGGCATGAACACTGAAGCTTGCTTT.

This clonotype was counted many times. At one end, the junction sequence differs from germline, possibly due to a read error. V is TRBV19 and J is TRBJ1-1; a possible D gene is TRBD1 (5 bases). This CDR3 is built from 14 residues. Germline V gives CDR1 LNHDA, CDR2 SQIVND (reference sequence). The CDR3 here is CASSALAWGNNAVF. The CDR3 nucleotides read TGTGCCAGTAGTGCTTTAGCATGGGGCAACAACGCGGTCTTT.

At least ten counts were recorded for this clonotype. The chain employs TRBV3-1 and TRBJ2-5, with 13 positions matching TRBD2. Germline values: CDR1 LGHDT, CDR2 YNNKEL (reference sequence). The CDR3 covers 17 residues. V dropped 3 bases and J dropped 4; count of bases not matched to a gene: 8. The CDR3 bases are TGTGCCAGCAGCCACCACGGACTAGCGGGAGACCTAGAGACCCAGTACTTC. The encoded protein is CASSHHGLAGDLETQYF.